This T cell receptor beta chain was identified in a study of T cells after yellow fever vaccination. Germline loops: CDR1 MNHEY, CDR2 SVGEGT. CDR3 length equals 16 residues. The J segment lost 2 bases and the V segment lost 4 bases, leaving 9 bases of the junction unmatched. There are a few counts of this clonotype. MiXCR, applied by TCRdb to the 5' RACE reads, yields one record per CDR3 protein. This table holds about 300,000 distinct CDR3 sequences, approximately 4.2% found once. The J gene is TRBJ2-5, the V gene TRBV6-2 or TRBV6-3; 8 positions agree with TRBD2. The TCR sequence derives from a man aged 18 to 29 who received the YFV17D yellow fever vaccine. Sample: PBMCs, taken 5 days after the yellow fever booster vaccination. The CDR3 region has the DNA TGTGCCAGCAGTTCCAGCGACGGGGGGGCGCAAGAGACCCAGTACTTC. Translation gives CASSSSDGGAQETQYF.